Below, 14 T cell receptor beta chains from the same sample are listed, as sequenced in a study of T cells after yellow fever vaccination. TCRdb itself ran the 5' RACE reads through MiXCR, one entry per CDR3 protein. The data contain more than 350,000 distinct CDR3 sequences, 11% of them singletons. The sequences come from PBMCs, collected on the day of the first yellow fever vaccination. The receptors derive from a man younger than 30 who received the YFV17D yellow fever vaccine.

This clonotype was seen more than once but under ten times. The chain couples TRBV9 to TRBJ2-7, with TRBD1 identical over 7 bases. V was pared by 3 bases and J by 3 bases, with 9 bases of the junction left unmatched. This CDR3 comprises 15 residues. Germline CDR1 reads SGDLS; CDR2 reads YYNGEE. As DNA, the CDR3 is TGTGCCAGCAGCGCGGGACAGAATTCCGTCTACGAGCAGTACTTC. Its protein product is CASSAGQNSVYEQYF.

The rearrangement joins TRBV6-1 to TRBJ2-4; D might be TRBD1 (6 bases). Germline values: CDR1 MNHNS, CDR2 SASEGT. Trimming cost V 8 bases and J 1 base, with 12 bases left between them. There are 14 residues in the CDR3. In nucleotides, the CDR3 is TGTGCCAGCTGGGACATTCGGGCCAAAAACATTCAGTACTTC. Translation gives CASWDIRAKNIQYF.

This chain connects TRBV20-1 to TRBJ2-1, with D perhaps assigned TRBD1 or TRBD2 (5 bases each). Germline V gene lookup returns CDR1 DFQATT and CDR2 SNEGSKA (reference sequence). V was shortened by 0 bases and J by 0 bases, with 12 bases between the two germline ends. The CDR3 sequence is 16 residues long. The CDR3 loop reads CSARDTGTSSYNEQFF. The CDR3 DNA is TGCAGTGCTAGAGATACTGGGACCAGCTCCTACAATGAGCAGTTCTTC.

This CDR3 is CASRLGTSGTEAFF. CDR3 sequence (DNA): TGTGCCAGCCGCTTGGGGACCTCAGGGACTGAAGCTTTCTTT. The rearrangement joins TRBV10-3 to TRBJ1-1; TRBD1 might be the D (5 bases). CDR1 and CDR2 (germline): ENHRY, SYGVKD. The germline V and J ends were trimmed by 10 bases and 5 bases, with 20 bases remaining between them. The CDR3 consists of 14 residues.

The rearrangement joins TRBV6-6 to TRBJ1-3; no clear D. The V end was cut by 2 bases, the J end by 7 bases, with 9 bases between. The CDR3 covers 13 residues. Looked up from germline, CDR1 is MNHNY and CDR2 is SVGAGI (reference sequence). The CDR3 nucleotides are TGTGCCAGCAGTTACCGGCCGGGGAACACCATATATTTT. Its protein product is CASSYRPGNTIYF.

Ten or more counts support this clonotype. V usage is TRBV20-1 and J usage is TRBJ2-3; D possibly matches TRBD1 or TRBD2 (6 bases each). Germline V gives CDR1 DFQATT, CDR2 SNEGSKA (reference sequence). CDR3 length: 12 residues. Trimming removed 4 bases at V and 4 bases at J, with 9 bases between. The CDR3 region is CSAMGGPDTQYF. The DNA of the CDR3 is TGCAGTGCTATGGGGGGCCCAGATACGCAGTATTTT.

This clonotype was picked up a small number of times. The chain employs TRBV20-1 and TRBJ2-3; 12 bases align to TRBD2. Germline lookup yields CDR1 DFQATT and CDR2 SNEGSKA (reference sequence). The length of the CDR3 is 14 residues. Trimming cost V 8 bases and J 3 bases; bases outside gene matches: 6. CDR3 sequence: CSLGLAGNTDTQYF. The CDR3 region has the DNA TGCAGTCTCGGACTAGCGGGGAATACAGATACGCAGTATTTT.

This rearrangement joins TRBV10-3 to TRBJ2-7, with D possibly matching TRBD1 (6 bases). Trimming left V 3 bases short and J 5 bases short, with 8 bases between. Germline CDR1 is ENHRY and CDR2 is SYGVKD. The CDR3 runs to 12 residues. The CDR3 bases are TGTGCCATCAGTGACAGGGGAAACGAGCAGTACTTC. It translates to CAISDRGNEQYF.

The genes are TRBV5-1 and TRBJ2-3; 7 bases match TRBD1. In germline, CDR1 is SGHRS, CDR2 YFSETQ. J gave up 4 bases and V 0 bases, and 8 bases lay outside the gene matches. The CDR3 length is 16 residues. DNA of the CDR3: TGCGCCAGCAGCTTGGAACCGACAGGGCCCCCAGATACGCAGTATTTT. This encodes CASSLEPTGPPDTQYF.

Ten or more counts support this clonotype. The chain couples TRBV2 to TRBJ2-3, with D hard to call. The CDR3 is 11 residues long. Germline V gene lookup returns CDR1 SNHLY and CDR2 FYNNEI. Trimming cost V 6 bases and J 6 bases, with 7 bases left between them. The CDR3 spells CASRGADTQYF. The CDR3 DNA reads as TGTGCCAGCAGGGGCGCTGATACGCAGTATTTT.

This clonotype has more than one count but fewer than ten. This sequence joins TRBV11-1 and TRBJ2-5; D ambiguous. V gave up 0 bases and J gave up 3 bases, with 14 bases separating them. Germline lookup yields CDR1 SGHAT and CDR2 FQDESV (reference sequence). The CDR3 sequence is 16 residues long. Here the CDR3 reads CASSLASAVAEETQYF. The CDR3 bases are TGTGCCAGCAGCTTAGCGTCTGCGGTCGCCGAAGAGACCCAGTACTTC.

There are a few counts of this clonotype. This chain joins TRBV5-4 and TRBJ1-1; 7 bases fit TRBD1. There are 15 residues in the CDR3. Germline V gene sequence: CDR1 SGHNT, CDR2 YYREEE (reference sequence). Trimming cost V 4 bases and J 1 base; bases outside gene matches: 7. CDR3 amino acids: CASSPPGTANTEAFF. The CDR3 DNA follows: TGTGCCAGCAGCCCGCCCGGGACAGCGAACACTGAAGCTTTCTTT.

This clonotype was recorded a few times. The J gene is TRBJ2-1, the V gene TRBV29-1; D is perhaps TRBD1 (6 bases). The CDR3 is 11 amino acids. Trimming pared 5 bases from V and 10 bases from J, leaving 12 bases between. Germline assignment: CDR1 SQVTM and CDR2 ANQGSEA. The CDR3 is CSVSGDQEQFF. The CDR3 nucleotides read TGCAGCGTTTCAGGGGATCAGGAGCAGTTCTTC.

In its sample, this clonotype was seen many times. The V and J genes are TRBV12-3 or TRBV12-4 and TRBJ1-5; TRBD1 matches 7 bases. V lost 5 bases to trimming and J lost 5 bases; unmatched junction nucleotides: 3. CDR3 length: 13 residues. The CDR3 DNA sequence: TGTGCCAGCAGTACCCAGGGGGATCAGCCCCAGCATTTT. The encoded protein is CASSTQGDQPQHF.